The subject of this entry is one T cell receptor (beta chain). Which antigen it targets is not known. No base quality values were provided; no much bigger clone lies one nucleotide off. Library prep was done by the immunoSEQ multiplex PCR assay. For the multiplex PCR, a mixture combining 60 forward primers for TCR Vbeta segments and 13 reverse primers for TCR Jbeta segments was used. Amplification of the CDR3 region of rearranged TCR beta genes was performed with a multiplex PCR assay on genomic DNA. On the Illumina HiSeq System, the amplified TCR beta libraries were sequenced as 87-base-pair reads. Per the authors' processing: A later analysis tallied some 79 million unique TCR beta chains across the 600 to 700 repertoires, and around 10 million of those chains were shared by two or more donors. To remove PCR and sequencing errors, raw reads were error-corrected and collapsed into unique sequences using a nearest-neighbor algorithm that merged closely related sequences. Alignment of CDR3 sequences to IMGT reference sequences was used to assign V, D and J gene segments. For a sequence to be retained, a match of at least six nucleotides was required to both a V gene segment and a J gene segment. A rearrangement was called productive if the CDR3 had no stop codons and remained in frame with V and J, and every other rearrangement was called non-productive. CDR3 was defined according to IMGT convention as the region running from the second conserved V-encoded cysteine to the conserved J-encoded phenylalanine. Sequences without an unambiguous match to a single V gene segment were excluded from the earlier analysis of 450 to 750 of the donors. An earlier analysis of a few hundred of the donors called V segments functional above 56.7% productive rearrangements and segregating when the between-donor standard deviation exceeded 5%. A statistical classification framework was built to diagnose cytomegalovirus status from the catalog of TCR beta chain sequences. A later analysis assigned V and J genes by comparing TCR nucleotide sequences with IMGT/GENE-DB human TR gene sequences. Using the TCRdist pipeline, a later analysis assigned CDR3 sequences along with most-parsimonious VDJ recombination scenarios. In a later analysis, each TCR beta chain was defined by its CDR3 amino acid sequence together with its V-gene family, and reads lacking a unique V-gene family were excluded. To address suspected cross-contamination and a sequencing artifact, a later analysis removed 592 highly shared, low-generation-probability nucleotide sequences. For each public chain, a later analysis derived a clonal expansion index from normalized ranks of inferred template counts within each repertoire. In a later analysis, generation probabilities were computed with a VDJ recombination model fitted to out-of-frame rearrangements, and the resulting probabilities were checked against IGoR. Hypergeometric tests were used in a later analysis to score TCR-TCR, TCR-HLA and TCR-CMV co-occurrence, with a repertoire-size bias correction applied to the TCR pairs. To estimate false discovery rates, a later analysis permuted the HLA or CMV assignments 20 times. In a later analysis, co-occurring TCRs were grouped using DBSCAN, and TCRdist sequence similarity was added for clustering within HLA-allele-positive subsets. Repertoires with fewer than 30,000 or more than 120,000 public chains, plus five repertoires with anomalous nucleotide sharing, were excluded from co-occurrence clustering. TCRdb took over this immuneACCESS table, retaining in-frame rearrangements with V and J assigned. Such tables are incomplete; in checked studies, under half of the missing clones stem from an unresolved V gene, and the remainder is unexplained. D and trimming come from the DNA, and the V and J calls and clone size come from that table. For this sample there are over 150,000 clones; just under 80% appear just once. Over 3% of the sample is taken by the ten largest.

The cohort comprised hundreds of healthy bone marrow donors. At the time of sampling, all cohort members were nominally healthy, though unrecorded immune exposures were likely present. The donor was CMV seropositive and belonged to the group of a few hundred seropositive cohort members. Each donor provided a peripheral blood sample, and peripheral blood mononuclear cells were used for TCR beta sequencing. Genomic DNA was extracted from the blood cell samples with the Qiagen DNeasy Blood Extraction Kit. The data derive from a study of cytomegalovirus exposure and HLA in healthy donors (TCRdb year 2017). For the wider study: In an earlier analysis of some 550 of the donors, under 300 Gb of sequence data and approximately 120 million unique TCR beta sequences from roughly 190 million T cells were reported. An early release covering over 500 HLA-typed donors comprised roughly 300 gigabases of sequencing data and approximately 80 million unique TCR sequences. Among the 398 genotyped donors, approximately 77% belonged to the genetic ancestry cluster associated with self-reported Caucasian donors. The study was designed to test whether signatures of past pathogen exposure could be identified by cataloging public T cell receptors. The study profiled the T cell repertoires of around 700 subjects by immunosequencing and related them to cytomegalovirus serostatus. Along with the approximately 700-subject first cohort, a separate validation cohort of 120 different subjects was used. To predict cytomegalovirus infection status, the study combined high-throughput TCR immunosequencing, statistical association of individual TCRs with disease status, and machine learning. A later analysis re-examined previously published TCR beta repertoires from hundreds of donors and added high-resolution HLA genotyping to investigate patterns of TCR occurrence. In the later analysis, no new phenotypic data were used to find candidate immune exposures; instead, reliance was placed on TCR beta sequences and their occurrence across donors. An earlier analysis of roughly 580 of the donors used high-throughput TCR beta sequencing to judge whether each TCR beta V gene segment behaved as functional or pseudogenic. Donor age, sex, ethnicity and CMV serostatus were collected together with the repertoire data. Genome-wide SNP genotypes for about 55% of the 666 donors were used in a later genetic analysis, which treated that subset as a discovery cohort. All discovery cohort repertoires had been generated on a single sequencing platform. Both class I and class II loci were covered by HLA typing, at four-digit resolution. The number of typed donors differed by locus: about 620-640 for A, B, C, DRB1 and DQB1; 522 for DQA1; 600 to 610 for DPA1; and some 450 for DPB1. Roughly five DR-DQ haplotypes were handled as single units for association and clustering because linkage in the cohort was strong. Across about 380 genotyped donors of the cohort, an average of about 220,000 unique TCR beta nucleotide sequences per donor were sequenced, and around 20% of those sequences were non-productive.

Paper-wide results and their limitations: A later genetic analysis associated a missense DCLRE1C variant with V-gene and J-gene trimming of TCR beta chains, and an independent cohort replicated the association. Most CMV-associated TCR beta chains appeared to be HLA-restricted in a later analysis, and the HLA associations seemed to be driven largely by CMV exposure. An earlier analysis of around 600 of the donors showed that most TCR beta V segments appeared in productive rearrangements either about 87% or about 30% of the time, which broadly matched IMGT annotations. When HLA alleles, especially DR and DQ, strongly co-occurred, TCR associations were difficult to assign to individual alleles. Because HLA typing was missing for some donors at each locus, association tests included only the typed subset. Immune exposure information for the cohort was limited to CMV serostatus. Because counts were too low, 15 to 20 rarely observed V segments, including chromosome 9 orphons, were excluded from the earlier analysis of roughly 580 of the donors. Compared with the approximately 710-donor mean, donors in an Asian-associated ancestry cluster had fewer N-insertions in productive TCRs, according to a later genetic analysis. Some IMGT-functional V segments, including TRBV6-2 and TRBV6-3, could not be told apart with the 87-base-pair reads, so those segments were excluded. In a later analysis, several top co-occurrence clusters were reported to appear linked to parvovirus B19, influenza, CMV and Epstein-Barr virus. In a later analysis, the rate of TCR association differed among HLA loci, with DRB1 alleles having the most associated TCRs and HLA-C alleles having the fewest. A further reported finding was that TCR beta sequences accurately predicted the HLA-A and HLA-B alleles for most subjects in the first cohort. In the study, about 150 TCR beta chains were listed as associated with cytomegalovirus. A later analysis found that HLA-associated TCR beta chains were more clonally expanded and had lower generation probabilities than equally common non-associated chains. Correlated functional status among segregating V segments might reflect linkage disequilibrium, but an unknown experimental factor could not be ruled out. Presence/absence analyses assumed roughly uniform sequencing depth across donors, an assumption that may not hold. The cohort was sequenced for TCR beta chains only, and without alpha or paired-chain data the features that could be detected were limited. The authors suggested that the approach could potentially be extended to other disease states and immunological phenotypes. Most TCR sequences were observed very rarely across donors, whereas some public TCRs were present in many individuals. A later analysis associated about 17,000 TCR beta sequences with specific HLA alleles at a false discovery rate of 0.05. In both the original and validation cohorts, the classifier was reported to diagnose cytomegalovirus status with high specificity and sensitivity. In vitro tests confirmed that three of the cytomegalovirus-associated TCR beta chains recognize cytomegalovirus antigens. A group of highly shared sequence variants was considered likely to be a technical artifact of the sequencing pipeline.

Per the germline V gene, SGHVS is the CDR1 and FQNEAQ is the CDR2. V gives up 5 bases and J gives up 2 bases, and the segment between their germline ends measures 9 bases. Its CDR3 holds 14 amino acids, cysteine through phenylalanine. The CDR3 DNA has 42 bases and is translated from base 1. This receptor was obtained from a woman aged 45-60 years in good health and CMV-seropositive. Rearrangement joined TRBV7-8 to TRBJ2-2; TRBD1 is a weak D gene call, 6 bases matching. The sample was PBMCs. Read as DNA, the sequence is TGTGCCAGCAGCCGGACAGCCAACACCGGGGAGCTGTTTTTT. Its amino acids are CASSRTANTGELFF. Here the CDR3 is joined to the reference TRBV7-8 and TRBJ2-2 genes, and the full variable domain is: GAGVSQSPRYKVAKRGQDVALRCDPISGHVSLFWYQQALGQGPEFLTYFQNEAQLDKSGLPSDRFFAERPEGSVSTLKIQRTQQEDSAVYLCASSRTANTGELFFGEGSRLTVL.